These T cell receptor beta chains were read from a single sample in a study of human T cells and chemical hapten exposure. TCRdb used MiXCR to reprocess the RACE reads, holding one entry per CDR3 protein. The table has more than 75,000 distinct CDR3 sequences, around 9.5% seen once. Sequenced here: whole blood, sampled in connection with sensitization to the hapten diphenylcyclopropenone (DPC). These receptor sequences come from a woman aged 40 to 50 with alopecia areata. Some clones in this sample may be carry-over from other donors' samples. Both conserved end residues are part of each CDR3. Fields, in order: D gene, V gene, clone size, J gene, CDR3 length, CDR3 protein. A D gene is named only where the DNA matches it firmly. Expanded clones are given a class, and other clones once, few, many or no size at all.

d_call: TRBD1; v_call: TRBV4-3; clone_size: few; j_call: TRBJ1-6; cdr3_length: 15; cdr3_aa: CASSQADRGTSPLHF
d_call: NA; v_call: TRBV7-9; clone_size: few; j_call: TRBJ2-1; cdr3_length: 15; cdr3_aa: CASATNIRSYNEQFF
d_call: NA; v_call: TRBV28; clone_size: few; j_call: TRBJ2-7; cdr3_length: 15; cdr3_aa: CASSSTGQGGNEQYF
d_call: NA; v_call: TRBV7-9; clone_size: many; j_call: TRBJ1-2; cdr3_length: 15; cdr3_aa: CASSGRVSGNYGYTF
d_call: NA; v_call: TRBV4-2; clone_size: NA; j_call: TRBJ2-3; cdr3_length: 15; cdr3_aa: CASSQGRASTDTQYF
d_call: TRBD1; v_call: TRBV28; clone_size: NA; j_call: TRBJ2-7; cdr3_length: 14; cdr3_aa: CASRGTGPSYEQYF
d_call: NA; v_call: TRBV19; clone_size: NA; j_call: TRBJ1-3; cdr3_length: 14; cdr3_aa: CASGSGARGNTIYF
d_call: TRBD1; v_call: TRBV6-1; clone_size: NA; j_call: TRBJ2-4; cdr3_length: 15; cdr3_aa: CASSGQVLAKNIQYF
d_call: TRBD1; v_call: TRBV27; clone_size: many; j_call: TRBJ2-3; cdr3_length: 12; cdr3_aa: CASSTWDRIQYF
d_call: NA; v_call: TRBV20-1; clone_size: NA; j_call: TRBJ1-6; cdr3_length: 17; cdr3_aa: CSARDPRTTGHNSPLHF
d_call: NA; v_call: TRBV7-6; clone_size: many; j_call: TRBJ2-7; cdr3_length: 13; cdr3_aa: CASSPGTSYEQYF
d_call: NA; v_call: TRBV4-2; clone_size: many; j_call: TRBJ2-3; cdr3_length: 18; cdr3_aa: CASSQDRRGGAVQNTQYF
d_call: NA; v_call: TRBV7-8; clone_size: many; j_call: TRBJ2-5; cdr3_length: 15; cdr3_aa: CASSLSREHKETQYF
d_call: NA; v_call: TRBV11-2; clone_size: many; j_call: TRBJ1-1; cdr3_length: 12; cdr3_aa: CASSLVQGQAFF
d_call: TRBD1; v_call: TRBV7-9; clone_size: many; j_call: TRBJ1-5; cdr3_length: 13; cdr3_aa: CASSLGDSQPQHF
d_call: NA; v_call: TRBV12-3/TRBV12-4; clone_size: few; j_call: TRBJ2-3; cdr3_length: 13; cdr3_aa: CASGQGSTDTQYF
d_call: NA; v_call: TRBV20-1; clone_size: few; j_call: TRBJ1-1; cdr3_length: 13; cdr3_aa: CSARDRVFFEAFF
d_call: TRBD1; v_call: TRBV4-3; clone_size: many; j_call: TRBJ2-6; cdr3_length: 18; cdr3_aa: CASSQKLSGGTGANVLTF
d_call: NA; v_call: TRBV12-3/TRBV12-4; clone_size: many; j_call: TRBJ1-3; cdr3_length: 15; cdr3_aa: CASRPLGVSGNTIYF
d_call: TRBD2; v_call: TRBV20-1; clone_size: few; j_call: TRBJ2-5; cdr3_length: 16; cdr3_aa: CSAINRLAGNGETQYF
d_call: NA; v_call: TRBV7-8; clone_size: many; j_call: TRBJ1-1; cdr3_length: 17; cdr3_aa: CASSARNSRGMNTEAFF
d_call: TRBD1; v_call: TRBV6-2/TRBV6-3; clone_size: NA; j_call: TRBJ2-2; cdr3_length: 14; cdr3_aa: CASSPTGVTGELFF